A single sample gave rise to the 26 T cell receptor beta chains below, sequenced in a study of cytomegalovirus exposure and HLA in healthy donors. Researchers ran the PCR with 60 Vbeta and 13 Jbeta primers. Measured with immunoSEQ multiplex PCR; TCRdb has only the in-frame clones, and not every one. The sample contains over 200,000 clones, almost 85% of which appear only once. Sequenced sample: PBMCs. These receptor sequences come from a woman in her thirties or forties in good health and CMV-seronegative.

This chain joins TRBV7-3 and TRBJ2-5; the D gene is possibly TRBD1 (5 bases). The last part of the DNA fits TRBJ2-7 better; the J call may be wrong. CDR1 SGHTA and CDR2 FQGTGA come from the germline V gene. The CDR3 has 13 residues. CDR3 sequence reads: CASSLSQGGEQYF. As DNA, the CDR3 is TGTGCCAGCAGCTTAAGTCAGGGCGGCGAGCAGTACTTC.

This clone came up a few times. The CDR3 bases are TGTGCCAGCTCACCATTCGACAACCCCCGAATCACCCTCCACTTT. Residues: CASSPFDNPRITLHF. The rearrangement joins TRBV18 to TRBJ1-6; D is uncertain. The CDR3 spans 15 residues. Trimming left V 2 bases short and J 14 bases short, with 19 bases between. Germline V gives CDR1 KGHSH, CDR2 LQKENI.

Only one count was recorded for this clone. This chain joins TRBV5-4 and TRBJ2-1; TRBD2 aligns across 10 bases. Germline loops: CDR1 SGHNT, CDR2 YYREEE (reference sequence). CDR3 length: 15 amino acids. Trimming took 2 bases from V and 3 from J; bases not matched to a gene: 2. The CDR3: CASSLKRGGYNEQFF. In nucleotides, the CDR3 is TGTGCCAGCAGCTTAAAGCGGGGGGGCTACAATGAGCAGTTCTTC.

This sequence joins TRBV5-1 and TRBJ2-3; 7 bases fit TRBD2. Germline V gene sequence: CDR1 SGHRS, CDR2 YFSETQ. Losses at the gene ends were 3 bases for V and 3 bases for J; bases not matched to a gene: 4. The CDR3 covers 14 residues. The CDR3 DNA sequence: TGCGCCAGCAGCTCGCCGCGGGGGACAGATACGCAGTATTTT. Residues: CASSSPRGTDTQYF.

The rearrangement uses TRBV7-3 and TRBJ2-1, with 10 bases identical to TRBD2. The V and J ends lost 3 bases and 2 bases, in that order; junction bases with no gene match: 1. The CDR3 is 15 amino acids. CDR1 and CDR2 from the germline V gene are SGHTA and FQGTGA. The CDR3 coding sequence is TGTGCCAGCAGCTTCACTAGCGGGACCTACAATGAGCAGTTCTTC. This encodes CASSFTSGTYNEQFF. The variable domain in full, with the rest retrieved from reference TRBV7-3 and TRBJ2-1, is GAGVSQTPSNKVTEKGKYVELRCDPISGHTALYWYRQSLGQGPEFLIYFQGTGAADDSGLPNDRFFAVRPEGSVSTLKIQRTERGDSAVYLCASSFTSGTYNEQFFGPGTRLTVL.

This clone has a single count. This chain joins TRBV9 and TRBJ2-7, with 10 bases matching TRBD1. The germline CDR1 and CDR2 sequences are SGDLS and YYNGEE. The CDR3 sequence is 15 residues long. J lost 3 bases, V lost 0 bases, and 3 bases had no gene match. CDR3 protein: CASSVGQGAVYEQYF. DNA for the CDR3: TGTGCCAGCAGCGTAGGACAGGGGGCGGTCTACGAGCAGTACTTC.

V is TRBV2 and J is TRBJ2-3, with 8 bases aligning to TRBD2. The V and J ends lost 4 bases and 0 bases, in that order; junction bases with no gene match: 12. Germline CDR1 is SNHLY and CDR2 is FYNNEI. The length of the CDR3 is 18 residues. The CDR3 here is CASSGWRGVSFSTDTQYF. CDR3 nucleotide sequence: TGTGCCAGCAGTGGGTGGCGGGGGGTCTCCTTTAGCACAGATACGCAGTATTTT.

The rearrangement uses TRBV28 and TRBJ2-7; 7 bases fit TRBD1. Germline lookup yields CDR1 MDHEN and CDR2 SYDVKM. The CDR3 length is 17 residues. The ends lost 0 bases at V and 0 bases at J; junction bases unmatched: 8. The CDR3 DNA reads TGTGCCAGCAGTTTATGGACACTGGGACAGCTCTCCTACGAGCAGTACTTC. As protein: CASSLWTLGQLSYEQYF.

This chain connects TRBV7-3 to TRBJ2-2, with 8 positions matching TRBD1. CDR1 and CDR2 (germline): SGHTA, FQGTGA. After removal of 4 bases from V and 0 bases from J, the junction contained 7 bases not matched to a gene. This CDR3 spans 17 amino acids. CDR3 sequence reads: CASSSQGAGTNTGELFF. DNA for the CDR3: TGTGCCAGCAGCTCTCAGGGGGCCGGTACGAACACCGGGGAGCTGTTTTTT.

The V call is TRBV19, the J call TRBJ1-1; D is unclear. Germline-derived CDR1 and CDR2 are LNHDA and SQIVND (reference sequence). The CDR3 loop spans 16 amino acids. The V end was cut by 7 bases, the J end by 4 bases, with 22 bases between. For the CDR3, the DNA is TGTGCCAGTAATGGGTGGAGGCCACCCGGTATCACTGAAGCTTTCTTT. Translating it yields CASNGWRPPGITEAFF.

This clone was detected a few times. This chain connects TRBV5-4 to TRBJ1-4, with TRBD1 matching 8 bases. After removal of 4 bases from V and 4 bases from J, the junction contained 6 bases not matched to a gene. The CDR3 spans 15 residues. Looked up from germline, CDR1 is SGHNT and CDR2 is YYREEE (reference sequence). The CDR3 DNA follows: TGTGCCAGCAGCATTGGACAGGGCGGTAATGAAAAACTGTTTTTT. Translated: CASSIGQGGNEKLFF.

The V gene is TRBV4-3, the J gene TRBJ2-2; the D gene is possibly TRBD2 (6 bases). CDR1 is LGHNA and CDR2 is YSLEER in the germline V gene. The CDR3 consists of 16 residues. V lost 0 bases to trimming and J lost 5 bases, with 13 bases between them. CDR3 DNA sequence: TGCGCCAGCAGCCAAGATCCTCGGAGGGGAACCGGGGAGCTGTTTTTT. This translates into CASSQDPRRGTGELFF.

The CDR3 sequence is CAWSYKNRGNQPQHF. The CDR3 coding sequence is TGTGCCTGGAGTTACAAAAACAGGGGGAATCAGCCCCAGCATTTT. The rearrangement joins TRBV30 to TRBJ1-5; the match to TRBD1 covers 8 bases. The germline gives CDR1 GTSNPN, CDR2 SVGIG (reference sequence). This CDR3 is 15 amino acids long. The V segment lost 2 bases and the J segment 4 bases; nucleotides outside the gene matches: 7.

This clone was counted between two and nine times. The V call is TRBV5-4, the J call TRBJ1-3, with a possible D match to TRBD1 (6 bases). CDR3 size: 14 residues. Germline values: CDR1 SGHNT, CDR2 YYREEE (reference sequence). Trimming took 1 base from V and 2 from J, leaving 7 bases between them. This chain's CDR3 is CASSLKGAGNTIYF. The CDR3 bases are TGTGCCAGCAGCTTGAAGGGGGCTGGAAACACCATATATTTT.

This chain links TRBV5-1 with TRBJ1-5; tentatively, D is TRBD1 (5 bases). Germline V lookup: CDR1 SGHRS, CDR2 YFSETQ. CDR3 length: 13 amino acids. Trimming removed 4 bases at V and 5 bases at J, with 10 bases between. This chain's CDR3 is CASSRGGDQPQHF. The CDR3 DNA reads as TGCGCCAGCAGCCGGGGAGGGGATCAGCCCCAGCATTTT. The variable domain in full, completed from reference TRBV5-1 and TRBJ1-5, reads KAGVTQTPRYLIKTRGQQVTLSCSPISGHRSVSWYQQTPGQGLQFLFEYFSETQRNKGNFPGRFSGRQFSNSRSEMNVSTLELGDSALYLCASSRGGDQPQHFGDGTRLSIL.

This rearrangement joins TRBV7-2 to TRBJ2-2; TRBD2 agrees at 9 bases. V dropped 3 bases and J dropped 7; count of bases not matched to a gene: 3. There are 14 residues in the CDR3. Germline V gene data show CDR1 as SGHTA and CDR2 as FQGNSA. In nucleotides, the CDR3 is TGTGCCAGCAGCTTGGGACTAGCCGTCGGGGAGCTGTTTTTT. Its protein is CASSLGLAVGELFF.

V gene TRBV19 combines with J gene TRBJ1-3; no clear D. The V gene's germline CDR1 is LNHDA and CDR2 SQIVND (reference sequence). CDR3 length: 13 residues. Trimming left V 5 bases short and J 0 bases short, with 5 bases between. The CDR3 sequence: CASSRGSGNTIYF. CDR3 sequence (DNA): TGTGCCAGTAGTCGAGGCTCTGGAAACACCATATATTTT.

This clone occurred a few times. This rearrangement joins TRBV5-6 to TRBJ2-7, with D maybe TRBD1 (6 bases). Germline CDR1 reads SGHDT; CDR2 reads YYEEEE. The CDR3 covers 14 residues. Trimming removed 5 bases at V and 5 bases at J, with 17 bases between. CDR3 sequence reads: CASRGLQGLDEQYF. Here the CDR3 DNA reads TGTGCCAGCAGAGGCCTACAGGGTTTAGACGAGCAGTACTTC.

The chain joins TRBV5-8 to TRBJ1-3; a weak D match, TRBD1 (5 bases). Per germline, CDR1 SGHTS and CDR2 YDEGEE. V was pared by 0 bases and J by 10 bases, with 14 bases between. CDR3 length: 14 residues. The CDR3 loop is CASSLVAGDRTIYF. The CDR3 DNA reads TGTGCCAGCAGCTTGGTGGCGGGGGACCGGACCATATATTTT.

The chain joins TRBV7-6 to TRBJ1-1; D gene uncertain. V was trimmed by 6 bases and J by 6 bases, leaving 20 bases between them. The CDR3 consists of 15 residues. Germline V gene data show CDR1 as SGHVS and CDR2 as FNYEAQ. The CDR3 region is CASRPRPQMIAEAFF. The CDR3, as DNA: TGTGCCAGCAGACCCAGGCCCCAAATGATCGCTGAAGCTTTCTTT.

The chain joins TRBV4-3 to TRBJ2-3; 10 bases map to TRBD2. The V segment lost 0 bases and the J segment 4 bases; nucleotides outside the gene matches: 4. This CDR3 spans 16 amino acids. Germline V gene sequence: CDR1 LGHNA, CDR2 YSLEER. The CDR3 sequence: CASSQERSGGADTQYF. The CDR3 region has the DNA TGCGCCAGCAGCCAAGAAAGGAGCGGGGGGGCAGATACGCAGTATTTT.

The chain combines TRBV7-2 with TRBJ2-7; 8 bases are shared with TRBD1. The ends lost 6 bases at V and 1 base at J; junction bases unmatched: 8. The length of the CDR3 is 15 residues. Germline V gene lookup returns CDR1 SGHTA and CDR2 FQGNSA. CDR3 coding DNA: TGTGCCAGCAGTCGACAGGGGACGGATTCCTACGAGCAGTACTTC. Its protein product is CASSRQGTDSYEQYF.

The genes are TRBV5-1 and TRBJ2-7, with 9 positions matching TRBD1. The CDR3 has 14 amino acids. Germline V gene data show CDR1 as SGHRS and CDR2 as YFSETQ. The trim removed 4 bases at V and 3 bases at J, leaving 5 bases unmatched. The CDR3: CASSPDRGNYEQYF. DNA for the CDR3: TGCGCCAGCAGCCCGGACAGGGGTAACTACGAGCAGTACTTC.

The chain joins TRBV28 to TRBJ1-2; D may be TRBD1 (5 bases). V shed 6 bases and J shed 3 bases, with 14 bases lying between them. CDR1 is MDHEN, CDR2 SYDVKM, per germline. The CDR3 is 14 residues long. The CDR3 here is CASSSGISDYGYTF. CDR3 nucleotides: TGTGCCAGCAGCTCAGGGATTAGTGACTATGGCTACACCTTC.

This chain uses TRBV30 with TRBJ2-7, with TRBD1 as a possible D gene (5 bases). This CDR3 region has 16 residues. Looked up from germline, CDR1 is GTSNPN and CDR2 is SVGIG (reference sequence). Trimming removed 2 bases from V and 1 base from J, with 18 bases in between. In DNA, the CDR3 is TGTGCCTGGAGTTCAGGGCAGGGCCAGACGTCCTACGAGCAGTACTTC. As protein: CAWSSGQGQTSYEQYF.

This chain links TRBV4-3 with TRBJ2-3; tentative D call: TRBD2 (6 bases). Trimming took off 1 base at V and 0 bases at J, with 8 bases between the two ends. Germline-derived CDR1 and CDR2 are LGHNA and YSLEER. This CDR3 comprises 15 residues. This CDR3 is CASSQGGTSTDTQYF. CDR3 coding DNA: TGCGCCAGCAGCCAAGGGGGGACTAGCACAGATACGCAGTATTTT.